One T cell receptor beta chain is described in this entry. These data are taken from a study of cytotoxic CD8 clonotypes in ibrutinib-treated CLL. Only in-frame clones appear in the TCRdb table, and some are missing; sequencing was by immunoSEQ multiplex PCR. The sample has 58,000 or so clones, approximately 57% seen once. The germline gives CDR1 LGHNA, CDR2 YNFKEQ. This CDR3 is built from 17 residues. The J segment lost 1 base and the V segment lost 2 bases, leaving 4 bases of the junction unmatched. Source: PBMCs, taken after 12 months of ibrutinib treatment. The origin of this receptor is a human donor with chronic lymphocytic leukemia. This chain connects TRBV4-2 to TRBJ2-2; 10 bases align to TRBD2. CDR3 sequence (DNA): TGTGCCAGCAGCCAACATAGGACTAGCGGGAACACCGGGGAGCTGTTTTTT. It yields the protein CASSQHRTSGNTGELFF.